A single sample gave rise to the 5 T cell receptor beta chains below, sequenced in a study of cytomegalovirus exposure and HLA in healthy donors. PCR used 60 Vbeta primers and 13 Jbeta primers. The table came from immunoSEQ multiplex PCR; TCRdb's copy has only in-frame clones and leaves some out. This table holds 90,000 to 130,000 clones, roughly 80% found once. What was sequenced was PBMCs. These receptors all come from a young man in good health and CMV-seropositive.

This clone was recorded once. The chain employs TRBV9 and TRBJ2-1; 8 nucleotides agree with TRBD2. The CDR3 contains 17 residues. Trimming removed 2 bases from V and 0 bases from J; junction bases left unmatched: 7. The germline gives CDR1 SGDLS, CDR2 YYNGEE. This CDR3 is CASSVLIAGHSYNEQFF. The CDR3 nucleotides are TGTGCCAGCAGCGTTCTCATAGCGGGGCACTCCTACAATGAGCAGTTCTTC.

CDR3 residues: CASSFKGEKLFF. Written as DNA, the CDR3 is TGTGCCAGCAGCTTTAAGGGGGAAAAACTGTTTTTT. V is TRBV11-3 and J is TRBJ1-4, with D perhaps TRBD1 (5 bases). From germline, CDR1 is SGHNT and CDR2 YENEEA. The germline V and J ends were trimmed by 3 bases and 8 bases, with 7 bases remaining between them. The CDR3 is 12 amino acids.

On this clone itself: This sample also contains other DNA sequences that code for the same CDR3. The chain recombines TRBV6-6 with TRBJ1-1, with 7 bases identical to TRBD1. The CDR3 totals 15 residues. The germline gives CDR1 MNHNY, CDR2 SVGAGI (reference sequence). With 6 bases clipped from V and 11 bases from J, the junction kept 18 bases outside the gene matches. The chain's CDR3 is CASSRPTGRDREAFF. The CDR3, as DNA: TGTGCCAGCAGCCGCCCGACAGGGCGAGATAGGGAGGCTTTCTTT.

CDR3 loop: CASSNRGSYEQYF. The CDR3 DNA reads TGTGCCAGCAGCAACAGGGGATCCTACGAGCAGTACTTC. The rearrangement uses TRBV6-5 and TRBJ2-7; 7 nucleotides align to TRBD1. CDR3 length: 13 residues. Germline V gene data show CDR1 as MNHEY and CDR2 as SVGAGI. With 6 bases clipped from V and 1 base from J, the junction kept 3 bases outside the gene matches.

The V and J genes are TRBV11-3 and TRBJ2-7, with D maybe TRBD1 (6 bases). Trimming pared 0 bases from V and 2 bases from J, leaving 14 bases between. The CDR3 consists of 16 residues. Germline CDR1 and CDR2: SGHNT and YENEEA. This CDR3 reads CASSLEYGTNPYEQYF. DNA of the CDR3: TGTGCCAGCAGCTTAGAGTACGGGACAAACCCCTACGAGCAGTACTTC.